Listed below are T cell receptor beta chains from one sample, sequenced in a study of cytomegalovirus exposure and HLA in healthy donors. Profiling relied on immunoSEQ multiplex PCR, and the TCRdb table lists in-frame clones only, not all of them. Of some 210,000 clones listed, roughly 84% are singletons. Sequenced: PBMCs. These TCRs come from a woman younger than 35 in good health and CMV-seropositive. CDR3s include the opening cysteine and the closing phenylalanine or tryptophan. The D gene is left open where the match is weak. Not every row has a clone size; where given, it reads once, few, many or a size class.

CDR3nt: TGTGCCAGCAACCTAGCGGGAGGTGACAATGAGCAGTTCTTC; CDR3aa: CASNLAGGDNEQFF; j_gene: TRBJ2-1; v_gene: TRBV9; abundance: .; d_gene: TRBD2
CDR3nt: TGTGCCAGCAGTTTGATCGGGATAAACACTGAAGCTTTCTTT; CDR3aa: CASSLIGINTEAFF; j_gene: TRBJ1-1; v_gene: TRBV27; abundance: .; d_gene: .
CDR3nt: TGTGCCAGCAGCGTAGGCCCTAGGCGGGAGGAAGAGGTCAATGAGCAGTTCTTC; CDR3aa: CASSVGPRREEEVNEQFF; j_gene: TRBJ2-1; v_gene: TRBV9; abundance: .; d_gene: TRBD2
CDR3nt: TGTGCCAGCAGCAATATGTGGGAGGGCCCCTACGAGCAGTACTTC; CDR3aa: CASSNMWEGPYEQYF; j_gene: TRBJ2-7; v_gene: TRBV7-2; abundance: .; d_gene: TRBD2
CDR3nt: TGTGCCTGGAGTCTACCTGACAGGGTTAATGAAAAACTGTTTTTT; CDR3aa: CAWSLPDRVNEKLFF; j_gene: TRBJ1-4; v_gene: TRBV30; abundance: once; d_gene: TRBD1
CDR3nt: TGCGCCAGCAGTGAGTTCAGGGGCAATCAGCCCCAGCATTTT; CDR3aa: CASSEFRGNQPQHF; j_gene: TRBJ1-5; v_gene: TRBV10-1; abundance: .; d_gene: .
CDR3nt: TGTGCCAGCAGTGGGGAGCTCACCGGGGAGCTGTTTTTT; CDR3aa: CASSGELTGELFF; j_gene: TRBJ2-2; v_gene: TRBV2; abundance: .; d_gene: .
CDR3nt: TGTGCCAGCAGTTTACCGTCGGGAGCCACAGATACGCAGTATTTT; CDR3aa: CASSLPSGATDTQYF; j_gene: TRBJ2-3; v_gene: TRBV27; abundance: once; d_gene: .
CDR3nt: TGTGCCAGCAGCCAAGTATATTGGGGCTCCGGGGAGCTGTTTTTT; CDR3aa: CASSQVYWGSGELFF; j_gene: TRBJ2-2; v_gene: TRBV4-2; abundance: .; d_gene: .
CDR3nt: TGTGCCAGCACCCCCAGCGTCGGATTAGAGACCCAGTACTTC; CDR3aa: CASTPSVGLETQYF; j_gene: TRBJ2-5; v_gene: TRBV7-9; abundance: .; d_gene: .
CDR3nt: TGTGCCAGCAGTGAGTTTAGCGTAGGACCTGGGGCCAACGTCCTGACTTTC; CDR3aa: CASSEFSVGPGANVLTF; j_gene: TRBJ2-6; v_gene: TRBV2; abundance: .; d_gene: .
CDR3nt: TGTGCCAGCAGCATTGGGGGGGACACTGAAGCTTTCTTT; CDR3aa: CASSIGGDTEAFF; j_gene: TRBJ1-1; v_gene: TRBV28; abundance: .; d_gene: .
CDR3nt: TGTGCCAGCAGTTTAGTCGGGAGCCATGGTGAGCAGTACTTC; CDR3aa: CASSLVGSHGEQYF; j_gene: TRBJ2-7; v_gene: TRBV27; abundance: .; d_gene: .
CDR3nt: TGTGCCAGCAGCCCCGGGGGAGCTAACTATGGCTACACCTTC; CDR3aa: CASSPGGANYGYTF; j_gene: TRBJ1-2; v_gene: TRBV9; abundance: .; d_gene: .
CDR3nt: TGTGCCAGCAGTTCCCCGGGACGGGAGGGCAGCTACGAGCAGTACTTC; CDR3aa: CASSSPGREGSYEQYF; j_gene: TRBJ2-7; v_gene: TRBV28; abundance: .; d_gene: TRBD2
CDR3nt: TGTGCCAGCAGTCCGACAGACAGACAGGGAGCGTACTATGGCTACACCTTC; CDR3aa: CASSPTDRQGAYYGYTF; j_gene: TRBJ1-2; v_gene: TRBV27; abundance: .; d_gene: TRBD1
CDR3nt: TGTGCCAGCAGTCCCACTGGGGTTAGGGGGCCTAACTATGGCTACACCTTC; CDR3aa: CASSPTGVRGPNYGYTF; j_gene: TRBJ1-2; v_gene: TRBV28; abundance: .; d_gene: TRBD1
CDR3nt: TGCGCCAGCAGCCAAGGGCGACTAGCGGGAGGTGACGAGCAGTACTTC; CDR3aa: CASSQGRLAGGDEQYF; j_gene: TRBJ2-7; v_gene: TRBV4-1; abundance: few; d_gene: TRBD2
CDR3nt: TGTGCCAGCAACGGACTAGCGGGAAGGGATGAGCAGTTCTTC; CDR3aa: CASNGLAGRDEQFF; j_gene: TRBJ2-1; v_gene: TRBV2; abundance: .; d_gene: TRBD2
CDR3nt: TGTGCCAGCAGCGTAGTGGGACTAGCGGGAGCAGGCAGTGAGCAGTTCTTC; CDR3aa: CASSVVGLAGAGSEQFF; j_gene: TRBJ2-1; v_gene: TRBV9; abundance: .; d_gene: TRBD2
CDR3nt: TGCGCCAGCAGCCAGCACAGGGGGGGCACTGAAGCTTTCTTT; CDR3aa: CASSQHRGGTEAFF; j_gene: TRBJ1-1; v_gene: TRBV4-1; abundance: .; d_gene: TRBD1
CDR3nt: TGTGCCAGCAGATTTGGACAGTACAATGAGCAGTTCTTC; CDR3aa: CASRFGQYNEQFF; j_gene: TRBJ2-1; v_gene: TRBV11-2; abundance: .; d_gene: .
CDR3nt: TGTGCCAGCAGCTCCTGGGGCGCTAATGAAAAACTGTTTTTT; CDR3aa: CASSSWGANEKLFF; j_gene: TRBJ1-4; v_gene: TRBV6-1; abundance: .; d_gene: .
CDR3nt: TGTGCCAGCAGGGGCGGGATCTCTGGAAACACCATATATTTT; CDR3aa: CASRGGISGNTIYF; j_gene: TRBJ1-3; v_gene: TRBV2; abundance: .; d_gene: .
CDR3nt: TGCGCCAGCAGCTCAGGGGACAGTACTTCCTACGAGCAGTACTTC; CDR3aa: CASSSGDSTSYEQYF; j_gene: TRBJ2-7; v_gene: TRBV5-1; abundance: .; d_gene: TRBD1
CDR3nt: TGCGCCAGCAGAAGGAGCGGGAACGTCCAGGGTTACGAGCAGTACTTC; CDR3aa: CASRRSGNVQGYEQYF; j_gene: TRBJ2-7; v_gene: TRBV10-2; abundance: few; d_gene: TRBD2
CDR3nt: TGTGCCAGCAGCTTCGACAGGGGAGGTACAGATACGCAGTATTTT; CDR3aa: CASSFDRGGTDTQYF; j_gene: TRBJ2-3; v_gene: TRBV27; abundance: .; d_gene: TRBD1
CDR3nt: TGTGCCAGCAGCCTATCGTCAATGGTCCCCTTGGGAGGGATTAACGAGCAGTACTTC; CDR3aa: CASSLSSMVPLGGINEQYF; j_gene: TRBJ2-7; v_gene: TRBV7-9; abundance: .; d_gene: TRBD2
CDR3nt: TGTGCCAGCAGCGGGGGGGGATTCGAAGAGACCCAGTACTTC; CDR3aa: CASSGGGFEETQYF; j_gene: TRBJ2-5; v_gene: TRBV9; abundance: .; d_gene: TRBD2
CDR3nt: TGCGCCAGCAGCTCTAGCACAGATACGCAGTATTTT; CDR3aa: CASSSSTDTQYF; j_gene: TRBJ2-3; v_gene: TRBV5-1; abundance: .; d_gene: .